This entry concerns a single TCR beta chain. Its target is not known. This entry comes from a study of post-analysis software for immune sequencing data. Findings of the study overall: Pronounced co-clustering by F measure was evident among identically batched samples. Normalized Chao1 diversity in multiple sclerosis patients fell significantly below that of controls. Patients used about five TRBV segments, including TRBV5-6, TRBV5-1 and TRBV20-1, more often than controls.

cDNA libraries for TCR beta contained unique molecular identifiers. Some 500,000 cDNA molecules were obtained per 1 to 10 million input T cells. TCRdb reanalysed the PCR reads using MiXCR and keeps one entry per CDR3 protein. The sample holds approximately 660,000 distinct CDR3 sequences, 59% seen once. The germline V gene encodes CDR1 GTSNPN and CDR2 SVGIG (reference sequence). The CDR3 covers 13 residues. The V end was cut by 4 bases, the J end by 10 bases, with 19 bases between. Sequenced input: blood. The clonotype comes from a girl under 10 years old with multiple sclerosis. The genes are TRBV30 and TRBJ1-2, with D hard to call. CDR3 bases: TGTGCCTGGACGGTAACCGGGATTAGGAACTACACCTTC. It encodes CAWTVTGIRNYTF.